This T cell receptor beta chain emerged from a study of kidney transplant recipient with SARS-CoV-2 infection. Germline assignment: CDR1 SEHNR and CDR2 FQNEAQ (reference sequence). Trimming removed 5 bases at V and 0 bases at J, with 11 bases between. The CDR3 loop spans 15 amino acids. TCRdb redid the calling of the reads with MiXCR, one entry per CDR3 protein. The data contain 200,000 to 300,000 distinct CDR3 sequences, under 35% of them singletons. This clonotype was recorded many times. The sample in question was a blood sample, obtained at baseline and on day 111 from a kidney transplant recipient. This clonotype was sampled from a male patient in his thirties who had COVID-19 and was a kidney transplant recipient. Some T cells may have come from the graft donor. The chain employs TRBV7-9 and TRBJ1-5; D perhaps matches TRBD1 (5 bases). CDR3 protein: CASSNAGDSNQPQHF. The CDR3 DNA reads TGTGCCAGCAGCAATGCGGGGGATAGCAATCAGCCCCAGCATTTT.